One and the same sample provided the 27 T cell receptor beta chains below, sequenced in a study of T cells in Graves' hyperthyroidism and ophthalmopathy. RNA transcripts were the template for amplifying TCR beta CDR3 regions. The HTBI set primed first-round TCR CDR3 RT-PCR. In TCRdb, the multiplex PCR reads were re-called with MiXCR into one record per CDR3 protein. Of about 480,000 distinct CDR3 sequences listed, 13% to 15% were seen once; the top ten hold less than 20%. Material for sequencing was blood. The origin of the receptors is a woman in her late teens or twenties with Graves' hyperthyroidism.

J is TRBJ1-1 and V is TRBV29-1, with a tentative D call TRBD1 (5 bases). Germline V gene lookup returns CDR1 SQVTM and CDR2 ANQGSEA. There are 10 residues in the CDR3. V lost 5 bases and J lost 6, with 7 bases in between. The CDR3 loop reads CSVQGPEAFF. DNA for the CDR3: TGCAGCGTTCAGGGTCCTGAAGCTTTCTTT.

In the case of this clonotype: Since a much larger clone is just one base distant, this may be a read error. The rearrangement links TRBV13 to TRBJ2-7; TRBD1 matches at 8 bases. The V and J ends lost 5 bases and 7 bases, in that order; junction bases with no gene match: 7. Germline V CDR1 and CDR2: PRHDT, FYEKMQ (reference sequence). The CDR3 is 13 amino acids. CDR3 region: CASSAGTGGEQYF. The CDR3 nucleotides are TGTGCCAGCAGCGCCGGGACAGGCGGGGAGCAGTACTTC.

This clonotype was found a few times. The V and J genes are TRBV19 and TRBJ2-5, with 8 nucleotides matching TRBD1. This CDR3 contains 14 residues. Germline V gene sequence: CDR1 LNHDA, CDR2 SQIVND (reference sequence). After removal of 6 bases from V and 4 bases from J, the junction contained 7 bases not matched to a gene. The CDR3 sequence is CASRNQTGVETQYF. The CDR3 nucleotides read TGTGCCAGTAGGAACCAGACAGGGGTAGAGACCCAGTACTTC.

The genes are TRBV11-2 and TRBJ2-1; 10 bases line up with TRBD2. Germline V gene data show CDR1 as SGHAT and CDR2 as FQNNGV. J lost 2 bases, V lost 9 bases, and 10 bases had no gene match. The CDR3 has 16 amino acids. DNA of the CDR3: TGTGCCAGTACCCAAAGCGGGAGGGCCCCCTACAATGAGCAGTTCTTC. This sequence encodes CASTQSGRAPYNEQFF.

This clonotype was detected only a few times. The conserved final phenylalanine or tryptophan is absent from the CDR3, which likely points to a read error. The chain links TRBV19 to TRBJ2-1; 7 bases fit TRBD2. Trimming cost V 5 bases and J 3 bases; bases outside gene matches: 10. The germline V gene has CDR1 LNHDA and CDR2 SQIVND (reference sequence). The CDR3 has 16 amino acids. The CDR3 reads CASSVTRTRGYNEQFS. The DNA of the CDR3 is TGTGCCAGTAGTGTTACTAGGACTAGAGGCTACAATGAGCAGTTCTCC.

This clonotype was counted at least ten times. V usage is TRBV5-1 and J usage is TRBJ1-1; perhaps TRBD1 as D (6 bases). CDR1 is SGHRS and CDR2 is YFSETQ in the germline V gene. The length of the CDR3 is 14 residues. V was pared by 4 bases and J by 3 bases, with 13 bases between. CDR3 residues: CASSQQGEDTEAFF. In DNA form, the CDR3 reads TGCGCCAGCAGCCAACAGGGTGAGGACACTGAAGCTTTCTTT.

The sample holds many counts of this clonotype. This chain connects TRBV2 to TRBJ2-3; D is ambiguous. Germline V gives CDR1 SNHLY, CDR2 FYNNEI. There are 12 residues in the CDR3. Trimming removed 11 bases from V and 0 bases from J, with 9 bases in between. The CDR3 DNA follows: TGTGCCGCCTCGCGGAGCACAGATACGCAGTATTTT. Its translation: CAASRSTDTQYF.

The CDR3 DNA is TGTGCCAGCAGTTATTCTCTCGAGCGGGGGACCTACGAGCAGTACTTC. It codes for CASSYSLERGTYEQYF. The chain is built from TRBV6-2 or TRBV6-3 and TRBJ2-7; TRBD2 matches at 8 bases. Germline values: CDR1 MNHEY, CDR2 SVGEGT. The CDR3 runs 16 residues. The J segment lost 2 bases and the V segment lost 3 bases, leaving 9 bases of the junction unmatched.

In this sample, this clonotype turned up many times. The chain recombines TRBV30 with TRBJ2-7, with a tentative D call TRBD1 (6 bases). CDR3 size: 13 residues. V dropped 1 base and J dropped 3 bases, with 10 bases sitting between them. Germline assignment: CDR1 GTSNPN and CDR2 SVGIG (reference sequence). DNA for the CDR3: TGTGCCTGGAGTGCGGACAGCATCTACGAGCAGTACTTC. Its protein product is CAWSADSIYEQYF. The full variable domain, its missing parts supplied by reference TRBV30 and TRBJ2-7, is SQTIHQWPATLVQPVGSPLSLECTVEGTSNPNLYWYRQAAGRGLQLLFYSVGIGQISSEVPQNLSASRPQDRQFILSSKKLLLSDSGFYLCAWSADSIYEQYFGPGTRLTVT.

This clonotype was detected many times. This chain uses TRBV2 with TRBJ2-3; possibly TRBD2 for D (6 bases). The V end lost 9 bases, the J end lost 0 bases, and 10 bases lay between the germline ends. Germline V gene sequence: CDR1 SNHLY, CDR2 FYNNEI. This CDR3 has 13 residues. CDR3 region: CARGGASTDTQYF. CDR3 DNA: TGTGCCAGGGGCGGGGCTAGCACAGATACGCAGTATTTT. The full variable domain, rest sourced from reference TRBV2 and TRBJ2-3, is EPEVTQTPSHQVTQMGQEVILRCVPISNHLYFYWYRQILGQKVEFLVSFYNNEISEKSEIFDDQFSVERPDGSNFTLKIRSTKLEDSAMYFCARGGASTDTQYFGPGTRLTVL.

This clonotype appeared many times. The chain's CDR3 is CASRRQGFAEKLFF. CDR3 bases: TGTGCCAGCAGGAGACAGGGGTTCGCTGAAAAACTGTTTTTT. V and J are TRBV6-1 and TRBJ1-4; the match to TRBD1 covers 8 bases. This CDR3 region has 14 residues. Germline V gives CDR1 MNHNS, CDR2 SASEGT. V trimming: 6 bases; J trimming: 7 bases; junction bases outside the gene matches: 7.

At least ten counts were recorded for this clonotype. The chain has TRBV19 and TRBJ2-7; D may be TRBD2 (5 bases). CDR1 is LNHDA, CDR2 SQIVND, per germline (reference sequence). CDR3 length: 14 residues. V lost 1 base to trimming and J lost 4 bases, with 11 bases between them. Here the CDR3 DNA reads TGTGCCAGTAGTATAGGAGTAGCGCAATACGAGCAGTACTTC. Its translation is CASSIGVAQYEQYF.

The rearrangement uses TRBV30 and TRBJ2-7; TRBD1 matches at 7 bases. The CDR3 has 11 amino acids. Germline assignment: CDR1 GTSNPN and CDR2 SVGIG (reference sequence). V shed 5 bases and J 3 bases; nucleotides not matched to a gene: 1. CDR3 protein: CAWGQDYEQYF. The CDR3 nucleotides are TGTGCCTGGGGACAGGACTACGAGCAGTACTTC.

This clonotype was counted ten times or more. The chain has TRBV14 and TRBJ2-1; possible D gene TRBD2, 5 bases. The CDR3 is 19 residues long. Trimming took 0 bases from V and 4 from J, leaving 22 bases between them. The germline gives CDR1 SGHDN, CDR2 FVKESK. CDR3 DNA: TGTGCCAGCAGCCAAGAGGTAGTTAACCTGGGGAGATTTTACAATGAGCAGTTCTTC. This translates into CASSQEVVNLGRFYNEQFF. Filled out from reference TRBV14 and TRBJ2-1, the complete variable domain reads EAGVTQFPSHSVIEKGQTVTLRCDPISGHDNLYWYRRVMGKEIKFLLHFVKESKQDESGMPNNRFLAERTGGTYSTLKVQPAELEDSGVYFCASSQEVVNLGRFYNEQFFGPGTRLTVL.

This clonotype was seen ten or more times. The CDR3 DNA follows: TGTGCCAGCAGCTTAGATCTCCCCGGGACAGGGGCGAACAATGAGCAGTTCTTC. Protein sequence: CASSLDLPGTGANNEQFF. V is TRBV11-2 and J is TRBJ2-1; 10 bases agree with TRBD1. The CDR3 length is 18 residues. The V and J ends lost 0 bases and 5 bases, in that order; junction bases with no gene match: 10. The germline gives CDR1 SGHAT, CDR2 FQNNGV.

V usage is TRBV19 and J usage is TRBJ2-7; D may be TRBD2 (6 bases). This CDR3 comprises 16 residues. Per germline, CDR1 LNHDA and CDR2 SQIVND (reference sequence). V was shortened by 3 bases and J by 6 bases, with 21 bases between the two germline ends. The CDR3 reads CASSIGVEGRSAEQYF. In DNA, the CDR3 is TGTGCCAGTAGTATTGGGGTGGAGGGTAGGTCGGCCGAGCAGTACTTC.

This clonotype came up many times. V is TRBV10-3 and J is TRBJ1-3; D unclear. The germline V and J ends were trimmed by 2 bases and 0 bases, with 5 bases remaining between them. The CDR3 runs to 14 residues. Germline-derived CDR1 and CDR2 are ENHRY and SYGVKD. CDR3 nucleotide sequence: TGTGCCATCAGTGAGCAGATCTCTGGAAACACCATATATTTT. Protein: CAISEQISGNTIYF.

The chain links TRBV6-1 to TRBJ1-5, with D hard to call. Germline CDR1 MNHNS, CDR2 SASEGT. The V gene lost 6 bases and the J gene lost 7 bases, with 22 bases spanning the gap. CDR3 length: 16 residues. CDR3 protein: CASSQGRRSVDQPQHF. Written as DNA, the CDR3 is TGTGCCAGCAGCCAAGGGCGACGTAGCGTCGACCAGCCCCAGCATTTT.

This clonotype has just a few counts. This rearrangement joins TRBV29-1 to TRBJ1-2; unclear D gene. Germline CDR1 SQVTM, CDR2 ANQGSEA. This CDR3 region has 9 residues. The V end was cut by 3 bases, the J end by 5 bases, with 1 base between. The CDR3 is CSVEYGYTF. The CDR3 bases are TGCAGCGTTGAGTATGGCTACACCTTC. The full variable domain, in which reference TRBV29-1 and TRBJ1-2 provide the parts outside the CDR3, is SAVISQKPSRDICQRGTSLTIQCQVDSQVTMMFWYRQQPGQSLTLIATANQGSEATYESGFVIDKFPISRPNLTFSTLTVSNMSPEDSSIYLCSVEYGYTFGSGTRLTVV.

V gene TRBV29-1 combines with J gene TRBJ2-3; D uncertain. Trimming removed 4 bases at V and 3 bases at J, with 11 bases between. The CDR3 sequence is 13 residues long. Germline V lookup: CDR1 SQVTM, CDR2 ANQGSEA. The CDR3 nucleotides are TGCAGCGTTGGGGGTATTGGTACAGATACGCAGTATTTT. Its protein product is CSVGGIGTDTQYF.

V usage is TRBV5-6 and J usage is TRBJ2-7; the D gene could be TRBD1 or TRBD2 (5 bases each). The CDR3 runs to 14 residues. The V end lost 1 base, the J end lost 4 bases, and 12 bases lay between the germline ends. Germline CDR1 is SGHDT and CDR2 is YYEEEE. The CDR3 DNA follows: TGTGCCAGCAGCTTGAATATAGGGACGTACGAGCAGTACGTC. Translated, it gives CASSLNIGTYEQYV.

This clonotype showed up just a few times. V and J are TRBV10-3 and TRBJ2-3; 7 nucleotides match TRBD2. Germline CDR1 and CDR2: ENHRY and SYGVKD. The CDR3 extends over 12 amino acids. The V gene end was trimmed by 11 bases and the J gene end by 4 bases; junction bases not matched to a gene: 6. CDR3 in amino acids: CASRTSSDTQYF. CDR3 sequence (DNA): TGTGCCTCTCGGACTAGTTCAGATACGCAGTATTTT.

The V gene is TRBV7-3, the J gene TRBJ2-1; 11 bases are a match to TRBD2. V dropped 2 bases and J dropped 7; count of bases not matched to a gene: 10. The CDR3 totals 17 residues. Per germline, CDR1 SGHTA and CDR2 FQGTGA. The CDR3 DNA reads TGTGCCAGCAGCTTATCTATAGCGGGAGGGCCAGGTAATGAGCAGTTCTTC. Its protein product is CASSLSIAGGPGNEQFF.

This clonotype was counted many times. This chain links TRBV13 with TRBJ2-3; 12 bases agree with TRBD2. CDR1 and CDR2 from the germline V gene are PRHDT and FYEKMQ (reference sequence). V lost 6 bases to trimming and J lost 0 bases; unmatched junction nucleotides: 4. The CDR3 has 16 residues. The CDR3 protein is CASSYGTSGSTDTQYF. CDR3 sequence (DNA): TGTGCCAGCAGTTACGGGACTAGCGGGAGCACAGATACGCAGTATTTT.

This clonotype was found many times. The genes are TRBV24-1 and TRBJ1-1; the D gene is possibly TRBD1 (6 bases). Trimming left V 3 bases short and J 4 bases short, with 8 bases between. The V gene's germline CDR1 is KGHDR and CDR2 SFDVKD. The CDR3 runs 13 residues. CDR3 coding DNA: TGTGCCACCAGTGATAACAGGGTCACTGAAGCTTTCTTT. It translates to CATSDNRVTEAFF.

Only a few counts were recorded for this clonotype. Being one base from a much bigger clone, this may be a read error. The chain uses TRBV28 and TRBJ1-1, with 8 nucleotides matching TRBD1. The CDR3 runs to 15 residues. Trimming took 7 bases from V and 1 from J; bases not matched to a gene: 8. Germline V gives CDR1 MDHEN, CDR2 SYDVKM. CDR3 in DNA: TGTGCCAGCAATGACAGGGGTTTTAGGAACACTGAAGCTTTCTTT. Its translation: CASNDRGFRNTEAFF. The full variable domain, completed using reference TRBV28 and TRBJ1-1, is DVKVTQSSRYLVKRTGEKVFLECVQDMDHENMFWYRQDPGLGLRLIYFSYDVKMKEKGDIPEGYSVSREKKERFSLILESASTNQTSMYLCASNDRGFRNTEAFFGQGTRLTVV.

This clonotype came up many times. The chain joins TRBV6-1 to TRBJ2-1; D is ambiguous. This CDR3 has 13 residues. V lost 0 bases and J 7 bases, leaving 7 bases between the germline ends. Germline V gene lookup returns CDR1 MNHNS and CDR2 SASEGT. Written as DNA, the CDR3 is TGTGCCAGCAGTGAAGCGCAAGAGAATGAGCAGTTCTTC. Its translation is CASSEAQENEQFF.